This TCR beta chain stems from a study of T cells after yellow fever vaccination. General study findings and limits: Overall, a small share of clonotypes was seen in both CD4 and CD8 compartments. Weaker, the secondary response peaked sooner, at day 5 versus 15.

A process of 5'RACE template switching, which added a universal primer site and UMIs, was used to make TCR cDNA. One entry per CDR3 protein, called by TCRdb with MiXCR from the 5' RACE reads. The table shows about 400,000 distinct CDR3 sequences, with around 6.4% occurring only once. This clonotype has a count of ten or more. Its antigen is undetermined. The CDR3 contains 15 residues. Germline V lookup: CDR1 SGHRS, CDR2 YFSETQ. Trimming removed 5 bases from V and 6 bases from J, with 18 bases in between. The source was PBMCs, collected 5 days after the yellow fever booster vaccination. The chain recombines TRBV5-1 with TRBJ2-1; no definite D call. This sequence originates from a man aged 30 to 39 who received the YFV17D yellow fever vaccine. CDR3 nucleotides: TGCGCCAGCAGACTTAGCTGGAACGCCCCCAATGAGCAGTTCTTC. Translation gives CASRLSWNAPNEQFF.